A single sample is the source of the 27 T cell receptor beta chains below, sequenced in a study of blood T cell repertoires in COVID-19 (dated by TCRdb to about 2020). The protocol used for the library was the immunoSEQ multiplex PCR assay. In its TCRdb copy, this immuneACCESS table keeps in-frame sequences only and misses some clones. Where compared with another copy, unresolved V genes explain less than half of these, and the others have no known cause. Here the sample has roughly 250,000 clones; 87% occur a single time. The ten largest clones represent nearly 6.5% of the sample. Sequences were obtained from PBMCs or T cells enriched from blood (not recorded which). Receptor source: a woman aged 25 to 39 with acute COVID-19.

The V gene is TRBV27, the J gene TRBJ2-7; TRBD1 matches 7 bases. The V gene's germline CDR1 is MNHEY and CDR2 SMNVEV (reference sequence). The trim removed 4 bases at V and 1 base at J, leaving 10 bases unmatched. The CDR3 sequence is 16 residues long. CDR3 in amino acids: CASSSRYGTDSYEQYF. DNA of the CDR3: TGTGCCAGCAGTTCCCGATACGGGACAGATTCCTACGAGCAGTACTTC.

The rearrangement links TRBV9 to TRBJ2-3, with TRBD1 matching over 7 bases. The CDR3 sequence is 15 residues long. Trimming at V came to 3 bases and at J to 4 bases, leaving 8 bases not matched to a gene. Germline CDR1 reads SGDLS; CDR2 reads YYNGEE. CDR3 residues: CASSDRQGDADTQYF. The CDR3 DNA reads TGTGCCAGCAGCGACCGACAGGGAGACGCAGATACGCAGTATTTT.

V usage is TRBV7-2 and J usage is TRBJ1-3; the D is unclear. The CDR3 is 13 residues long. From germline, CDR1 is SGHTA and CDR2 FQGNSA. V shed 3 bases and J shed 0 bases, with 3 bases lying between them. This chain's CDR3 is CASSFGSGNTIYF. In nucleotides, the CDR3 is TGTGCCAGCAGCTTCGGCTCTGGAAACACCATATATTTT.

This clone was counted once. The chain carries TRBV7-9 and TRBJ2-4; TRBD2 matches 8 bases. Germline loops: CDR1 SEHNR, CDR2 FQNEAQ (reference sequence). CDR3 length: 13 residues. V was pared by 5 bases and J by 5 bases, with 2 bases of the junction left unmatched. The CDR3 bases are TGTGCCAGCAGCACGGGAGGGGAAAACATTCAGTACTTC. Translating it yields CASSTGGENIQYF.

This rearrangement joins TRBV6-2 or TRBV6-3 to TRBJ1-5; TRBD1 might be the D (6 bases). CDR1 is MNHEY, CDR2 SVGEGT, per germline. The CDR3 consists of 14 residues. Trimming removed 5 bases at V and 3 bases at J, with 11 bases between. CDR3 DNA: TGTGCCAGCAGTAAACAGGGATTCAATCAGCCCCAGCATTTT. It specifies CASSKQGFNQPQHF.

CDR3 nucleotides: TGTGCCAGCAGCTTGGTTCACAGGGATGGCTACACCTTC. Translated, it gives CASSLVHRDGYTF. This rearrangement joins TRBV5-6 to TRBJ1-2; weak D call: TRBD1 (6 bases). This CDR3 has 13 amino acids. V was trimmed by 0 bases and J by 6 bases, leaving 9 bases between them. Germline loops: CDR1 SGHDT, CDR2 YYEEEE.

This rearrangement joins TRBV10-3 to TRBJ1-2; D may be TRBD1 (5 bases). Per germline, CDR1 ENHRY and CDR2 SYGVKD. V lost 2 bases and J 5 bases, leaving 6 bases between the germline ends. The CDR3 consists of 12 residues. CDR3 sequence reads: CAISERGYGYTF. CDR3 sequence (DNA): TGTGCCATCAGTGAGCGGGGGTATGGCTACACCTTC.

Here the CDR3 DNA reads TGTGCCAGCAGTTTCCGGACGGGACTTAGCACAGATACGCAGTATTTT. It encodes CASSFRTGLSTDTQYF. This chain connects TRBV6-5 to TRBJ2-3, with a possible D match to TRBD2 (6 bases). CDR3 length: 16 amino acids. Trimming shortened V by 4 bases and J by 0 bases, and 14 bases separated the two germline ends. CDR1 and CDR2 (germline): MNHEY, SVGAGI.

The chain links TRBV29-1 to TRBJ1-1; D uncertain. The CDR3 runs to 13 residues. The germline CDR1 and CDR2 sequences are SQVTM and ANQGSEA. With 6 bases removed from V and 4 bases from J, the gap between germline ends came to 15 bases. The chain's CDR3 is CSVDGVRITEAFF. The CDR3 region has the DNA TGCAGCGTCGACGGGGTTCGCATCACTGAAGCTTTCTTT.

CDR3 DNA sequence: TGTGCCAGCAGCTCGTGGGAGACCGGGGAGCTGTTTTTT. Protein product: CASSSWETGELFF. The V call is TRBV11-3, the J call TRBJ2-2; TRBD2 might be the D (5 bases). The CDR3 covers 13 residues. Trimming pared 4 bases from V and 5 bases from J, leaving 8 bases between. Germline V gives CDR1 SGHNT, CDR2 YENEEA.

V is TRBV5-1 and J is TRBJ1-1; D ambiguous. The V end lost 4 bases, the J end lost 8 bases, and 15 bases lay between the germline ends. The CDR3 is 13 residues long. Germline loops: CDR1 SGHRS, CDR2 YFSETQ. The CDR3 protein is CASSDASGWEAFF. Here the CDR3 DNA reads TGCGCCAGCAGCGATGCCTCAGGCTGGGAAGCTTTCTTT.

The V and J genes are TRBV5-1 and TRBJ2-5, with 7 bases aligning to TRBD2. Trimming removed 5 bases from V and 4 bases from J; junction bases left unmatched: 8. CDR3 size: 14 residues. From germline, CDR1 is SGHRS and CDR2 YFSETQ. The CDR3 sequence is CASSFAGVGETQYF. CDR3 nucleotide sequence: TGCGCCAGCAGTTTCGCGGGAGTGGGAGAGACCCAGTACTTC.

This chain links TRBV19 with TRBJ1-1, with a tentative D call TRBD1 (5 bases). The CDR3 is 14 residues long. Germline V gives CDR1 LNHDA, CDR2 SQIVND (reference sequence). Trimming stripped 1 base from V and 6 bases from J, with 12 bases between. CDR3 coding DNA: TGTGCCAGTAGTATAGGATGGGGGGAAGCTGAAGCTTTCTTT. Its translation is CASSIGWGEAEAFF. Together with reference TRBV19 and TRBJ1-1, the CDR3 gives the full variable domain: DGGITQSPKYLFRKEGQNVTLSCEQNLNHDAMYWYRQDPGQGLRLIYYSQIVNDFQKGDIAEGYSVSREKKESFPLTVTSAQKNPTAFYLCASSIGWGEAEAFFGQGTRLTVV.

This chain connects TRBV3-1 (or the pseudogene TRBV3-2) to TRBJ1-2; 8 nucleotides line up with TRBD1. The CDR3 length is 15 residues. J gave up 2 bases and V 5 bases, and 7 bases lay outside the gene matches. The germline CDR1 and CDR2 sequences are LGHDT and YNNKEL (reference sequence). The CDR3 sequence is CASSARTGLNYGYTF. CDR3 in DNA: TGTGCCAGCAGCGCACGGACAGGGCTCAACTATGGCTACACCTTC.

This chain joins TRBV28 and TRBJ1-5, with D unresolved. The V and J ends lost 2 bases and 7 bases respectively, with 9 bases between them. Germline assignment: CDR1 MDHEN and CDR2 SYDVKM. The CDR3 spans 13 residues. The CDR3 DNA reads TGTGCCAGCAGTTTAGGCGGTCCCCAGCCCCAGCATTTT. It specifies CASSLGGPQPQHF.

This rearrangement joins TRBV5-1 to TRBJ2-1; the match to TRBD1 covers 10 bases. The CDR3 runs to 15 residues. V shed 4 bases, J shed 7 bases, and the junction held 8 bases outside the gene matches. Per germline, CDR1 SGHRS and CDR2 YFSETQ. CDR3 sequence reads: CASSGRQGATNEQFF. CDR3 in DNA: TGCGCCAGCAGCGGGAGACAGGGGGCGACGAATGAGCAGTTCTTC.

This clone was found once. V gene TRBV2 combines with J gene TRBJ1-2, with TRBD1 as a possible D gene (5 bases). V dropped 9 bases and J dropped 8 bases, with 19 bases sitting between them. The CDR3 has 13 amino acids. Germline V gene lookup returns CDR1 SNHLY and CDR2 FYNNEI. The CDR3 nucleotides read TGTGCCAGTTCCGCGGCGGGGGTGGTAGGCTACACCTTC. Its protein is CASSAAGVVGYTF.

The rearrangement links TRBV11-2 to TRBJ2-3; 13 positions match TRBD2. The CDR3 has 19 amino acids. Germline V lookup: CDR1 SGHAT, CDR2 FQNNGV. V shed 5 bases, J shed 4 bases, and the junction held 15 bases outside the gene matches. CDR3 sequence reads: CASSPRRLAGGPQPDTQYF. CDR3 nucleotide sequence: TGTGCCAGCAGCCCAAGAAGACTAGCGGGAGGTCCACAACCAGATACGCAGTATTTT. Looking up the rest from reference TRBV11-2 and TRBJ2-3 gives the full variable domain: EAGVAQSPRYKIIEKRQSVAFWCNPISGHATLYWYQQILGQGPKLLIQFQNNGVVDDSQLPKDRFSAERLKGVDSTLKIQPAKLEDSAVYLCASSPRRLAGGPQPDTQYFGPGTRLTVL.

This chain connects TRBV6-2 or TRBV6-3 to TRBJ2-6, with a possible D match to TRBD2 (6 bases). The CDR3 is 20 amino acids. Looked up from germline, CDR1 is MNHEY and CDR2 is SVGEGT. Deletions cut 0 bases from V and 0 bases from J, with 18 bases between. In nucleotides, the CDR3 is TGTGCCAGCAGTTACTCGATCTCGCGAGGGAGGAACTCTGGGGCCAACGTCCTGACTTTC. This translates into CASSYSISRGRNSGANVLTF.

The V and J genes are TRBV18 and TRBJ2-4; 8 bases match TRBD1. Germline-derived CDR1 and CDR2 are KGHSH and LQKENI. Trimming took 6 bases from V and 3 from J; bases not matched to a gene: 7. The CDR3 contains 15 residues. As DNA, the CDR3 is TGTGCCAGCTCGGTTCAGGGGGCCGACAAAAACATTCAGTACTTC. It codes for CASSVQGADKNIQYF.

This chain joins TRBV7-3 and TRBJ2-3; TRBD1 agrees at 7 bases. Germline V lookup: CDR1 SGHTA, CDR2 FQGTGA. The CDR3 spans 15 residues. J was trimmed by 6 bases and V by 1 base; bases with no gene match: 7. CDR3 in DNA: TGTGCCAGCAGCTTAAGAGACAGGGATTGGGATACGCAGTATTTT. Translating gives CASSLRDRDWDTQYF. Full variable domain (outside the CDR3, taken from reference TRBV7-3 and TRBJ2-3): GAGVSQTPSNKVTEKGKYVELRCDPISGHTALYWYRQSLGQGPEFLIYFQGTGAADDSGLPNDRFFAVRPEGSVSTLKIQRTERGDSAVYLCASSLRDRDWDTQYFGPGTRLTVL.

This sequence joins TRBV29-1 and TRBJ2-5; 11 positions match TRBD2. The CDR3 has 13 amino acids. CDR1 is SQVTM, CDR2 ANQGSEA, per germline. Losses at the gene ends were 7 bases for V and 2 bases for J; bases not matched to a gene: 3. CDR3 nucleotide sequence: TGCAGCGAACTAGCGGGGGCACAAGAGACCCAGTACTTC. As protein: CSELAGAQETQYF.

This clone showed up just once. The V call is TRBV28, the J call TRBJ1-2; D gene unclear. Deletions cut 6 bases from V and 8 bases from J, with 16 bases between. The CDR3 covers 13 residues. CDR1 and CDR2 (germline): MDHEN, SYDVKM. The CDR3 nucleotides are TGTGCCAGCAGCCCCTCAGATATATACGGCTACACCTTC. It yields the protein CASSPSDIYGYTF.

The CDR3 spells CASSDPASSYEQYF. The DNA for the CDR3 is TGTGCCAGCAGTGATCCCGCGAGCTCCTACGAGCAGTACTTC. V usage is TRBV28 and J usage is TRBJ2-7; D unresolved. V lost 5 bases to trimming and J lost 0 bases, with 11 bases between them. CDR3 size: 14 residues. In germline, CDR1 is MDHEN, CDR2 SYDVKM.

The chain recombines TRBV6-5 with TRBJ2-7, with D perhaps TRBD1 (6 bases). From germline, CDR1 is MNHEY and CDR2 SVGAGI. V gave up 6 bases and J gave up 3 bases, with 18 bases separating them. The CDR3 extends over 15 amino acids. CDR3 nucleotide sequence: TGTGCCAGCAGCAGTACAGGGCTCCCCTACTACGAGCAGTACTTC. The encoded protein is CASSSTGLPYYEQYF.

The V call is TRBV3-1 (or the pseudogene TRBV3-2), the J call TRBJ2-5, with TRBD2 identical over 7 bases. The V segment lost 4 bases and the J segment 1 base; nucleotides outside the gene matches: 3. The length of the CDR3 is 14 residues. Germline CDR1 LGHDT, CDR2 YNNKEL (reference sequence). The CDR3 sequence is CASSRGGSQETQYF. The CDR3 nucleotides are TGTGCCAGCAGCCGGGGGGGATCCCAAGAGACCCAGTACTTC.

The chain joins TRBV25-1 to TRBJ2-1; TRBD2 is a possible D gene (6 bases). CDR3 length equals 14 residues. Germline V gene sequence: CDR1 MGHDK, CDR2 SYGVNS. Trimming took 2 bases from V and 7 from J, leaving 12 bases between them. DNA of the CDR3: TGTGCCAGCAGTGAAGCCGGGACTTCAAATGAGCAGTTCTTC. As protein: CASSEAGTSNEQFF.